This T cell receptor beta chain stems from a study of T cell repertoires in cytomegalovirus infection (dated by TCRdb to about 2019). Turning to the overall study: The peptide stimulations were aimed at well-studied HLA-B-restricted epitopes as well as recently identified HLA-C-restricted CMV epitopes, whose presentation resists viral immunomodulation. Because public TCR beta signatures pointed to carriage of CMV infection together with the matching HLA type, the HLA type of each donor mattered for the analysis. General study outcomes and caveats: The ex vivo response was dominated by HLA-C-restricted CMV-specific TCR beta clonotypes, which also provided the single most frequent clonotype in two of eight donors. Cumulative frequency of public TCR beta family members discriminated carriers of CMV infection plus the relevant HLA type in this cohort and an independent roughly 350-donor cohort.

V was cut back by 2 bases and J by 8 bases, leaving a gap of 11 bases between them. CDR1 and CDR2 (SGHKS, YYEKEE) derive from the germline V gene (reference sequence). The CDR3, from cysteine to phenylalanine, totals 13 residues. Just the 39-base CDR3 DNA is kept, in frame starting at base 1. According to the study, the label for this sample's treatment or condition signals: in vitro stimulation with specific CMV peptide epitopes to enrich CMV-specific T cells. Sequenced on an Illumina HiSeq 1500. TCRdb's own reprocessing of the public reads used fastp at Q25 and MiXCR and kept productive beta chains. Here each entry gathers all rows of one CDR3 protein and keeps the most common genes and DNA. Here the sample has 700,000 to 900,000 distinct CDR3 sequences; 25% to 35% occur a single time. The top ten hold around 13% of the sample. This clonotype appeared once. The antigen this receptor binds is unknown. Per-base quality was not reported, and no clone a single base away is much larger than it. A lone read offers only weak evidence.

The sequenced sample was cultured CD8+ T cells from PBMCs, obtained from culture after CMV antigen stimulation. Recombination joined TRBV5-5 with TRBJ2-1; D gene: possibly TRBD1, on 5 matching bases. This receptor was obtained from a human donor in good health (CMV status not recorded). Some clones in this sample may be carry-over from other donors' samples. The CDR3: CASSLDRPDEQFF. The nucleotide sequence is TGTGCCAGCAGCTTAGACAGACCCGATGAGCAGTTCTTC. Supplemented by the reference TRBV5-5 and TRBJ2-1 proteins around the CDR3, the complete variable domain is DAGVTQSPTHLIKTRGQQVTLRCSPISGHKSVSWYQQVLGQGPQFIFQYYEKEERGRGNFPDRFSARQFPNYSSELNVNALLLGDSALYLCASSLDRPDEQFFGPGTRLTVL.